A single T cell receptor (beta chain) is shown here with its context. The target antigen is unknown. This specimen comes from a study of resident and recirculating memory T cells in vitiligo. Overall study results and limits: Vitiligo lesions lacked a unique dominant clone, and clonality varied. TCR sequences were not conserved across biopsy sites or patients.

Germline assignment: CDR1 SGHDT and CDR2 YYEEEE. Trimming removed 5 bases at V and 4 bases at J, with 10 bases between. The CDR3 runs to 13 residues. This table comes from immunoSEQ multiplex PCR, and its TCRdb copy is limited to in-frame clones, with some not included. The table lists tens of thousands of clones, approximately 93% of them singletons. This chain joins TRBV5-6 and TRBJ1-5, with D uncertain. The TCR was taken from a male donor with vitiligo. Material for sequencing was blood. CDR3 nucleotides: TGTGCCAGCAGTCCCGGGAGAAATCAGCCCCAGCATTTT. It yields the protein CASSPGRNQPQHF. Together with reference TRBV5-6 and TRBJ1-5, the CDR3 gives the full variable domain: DAGVTQSPTHLIKTRGQQVTLRCSPKSGHDTVSWYQQALGQGPQFIFQYYEEEERQRGNFPDRFSGHQFPNYSSELNVNALLLGDSALYLCASSPGRNQPQHFGDGTRLSIL.